This T cell receptor beta chain was retrieved from a study of blood T cell repertoires in COVID-19. Study context: From the United States, Italy and Spain came samples of acute and convalescent COVID-19. Nucleic acid was either cDNA or gDNA, and it came from T cells, B-cell-depleted T cells, or PBMCs.

This CDR3 has 14 residues. V gave up 2 bases and J gave up 7 bases, with 12 bases separating them. Germline V gene data show CDR1 as MNHNY and CDR2 as SVGAGI (reference sequence). Per the original methods: Amplification of reference gene primers provided the estimated nucleated cell counts. TCRdb's table, derived via immunoSEQ multiplex PCR, lists solely in-frame clones and lacks some. Clone size and V and J calls were adopted from that table, with D and trimming inferred from the DNA. The repertoire includes about 100,000 clones, 65% to 80% of them detected once, and 1.5% to 2% sits in the top ten. The sequencing sample was made of peripheral blood. The chain employs TRBV6-6 and TRBJ1-5; D unclear. The sequence was obtained from a woman aged 40-49 years with acute or convalescent COVID-19. This chain's CDR3 is CASSYQEEGQPQHF. In DNA form, the CDR3 reads TGTGCCAGCAGTTACCAGGAGGAGGGACAGCCCCAGCATTTT.